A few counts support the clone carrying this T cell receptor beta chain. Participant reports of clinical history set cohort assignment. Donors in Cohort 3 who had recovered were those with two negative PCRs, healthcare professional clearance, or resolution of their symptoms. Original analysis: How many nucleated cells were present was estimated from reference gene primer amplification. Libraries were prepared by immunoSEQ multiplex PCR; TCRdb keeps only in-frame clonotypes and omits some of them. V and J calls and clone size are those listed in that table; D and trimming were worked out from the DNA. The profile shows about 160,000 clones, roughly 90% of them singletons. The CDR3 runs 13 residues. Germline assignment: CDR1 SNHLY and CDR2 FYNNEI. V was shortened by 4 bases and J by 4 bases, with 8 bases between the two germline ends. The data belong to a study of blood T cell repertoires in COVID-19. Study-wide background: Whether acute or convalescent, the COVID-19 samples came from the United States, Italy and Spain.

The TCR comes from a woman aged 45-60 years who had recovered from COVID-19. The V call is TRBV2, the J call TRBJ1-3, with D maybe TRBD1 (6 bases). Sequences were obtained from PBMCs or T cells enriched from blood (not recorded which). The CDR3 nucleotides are TGTGCCAGCAGTGGGGACATCGGAAACACCATATATTTT. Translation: CASSGDIGNTIYF.